This T cell receptor beta chain emerged from a study of shared clonotypes between healthy human individuals (dated by TCRdb to the early 2020s). Regarding the research as a whole: The cohort included three men and a couple of women between 18 and 49 years of age. For each donor, three plates each were used for CD4 naive and CD4 memory, two plates were used for CD8 naive, and one plate was used for CD8 memory. To estimate repertoire size and how much clonotypes are shared between individuals, the study performed deep sequencing of blood TCR repertoires from about five healthy adults. Different laboratories and diverse techniques were used to prepare libraries and sequence TCR repertoires, to increase sequencing depth and limit assay-specific biases. Per donor, leukapheresis produced somewhere between about 0.85 and 9.5 billion PBMCs. The paper's findings and limits, for the study overall: Even with the large sequencing depth, rarefaction of the sorted-subset datasets indicated that sequencing was incomplete. Sampling was limited to blood, and TCR repertoires in tissue likely differ from TCR repertoires in blood. Larger estimated clonotype richness was generally found for naive subsets than for memory subsets. When a few donors were compared, the shared fraction of clonotypes was approximately 5% for naive CD4, about 4% for naive CD8, 2% to 2.5% for memory CD4, and under 0.5% for memory CD8. Because the study included only a small number of donors, the genetic and exposure-history diversity represented was limited. Pairwise subsampling led to the expectation that sequencing depth would affect the degree of clonotype sharing among donors. Compared with non-shared clonotypes, the clonotypes found in all four sorted-subset donors had higher generation probabilities.

With respect to this clone: Its antigen is still unknown. The record has no base qualities; no much larger clone is one base away.

The donors were healthy, HIV-negative adults with no recently reported acute infections or vaccinations. All donors were Caucasian adults living in Nashville, Tennessee, USA. CD4+ T cells were enriched by magnetic negative selection, after which naive cells were positively selected on CD45RA and the negative fraction was taken as the memory subset. Blood was obtained by leukapheresis, after which PBMCs were separated by Ficoll-Histopaque density gradient centrifugation and cryopreserved in liquid nitrogen vapor phase. Analytical flow cytometry was used to check the purity and quantity of each magnetically sorted T cell population. Genomic DNA was isolated from every sorted fraction and measured by UV absorbance on a Nanodrop 2000c. Using the deep immunoSEQ assay, TCR CDR3 regions were amplified from genomic DNA by multiplex PCR. Extracted genomic DNA from each cell subset was spread evenly across all wells of several immunoSEQ 96-well plates, with each plate serving as a replicate. For sorted subsets, 200 to 250 ng genomic DNA, equal to some 30,000 T cell genomes, was loaded into each replicate PCR. Purified libraries were quantified with a Qubit 3.0 fluorometer, sized on a Bioanalyzer 2100, and re-quantified with the KAPA Library Quantification kit. Each immunoSEQ 96-well plate was sequenced on its own single-read 150-cycle Illumina NextSeq 550 flow cell. Per the authors' processing: The immunoSEQ output contained only junctional sequences without quality scores, so filtering could not match that applied to full-length reads. Sequences were annotated with PyIR, a Python wrapper for IgBLAST v1.9, and V/J genes and CDR3 were assigned using IMGT germline references. Any read was removed if the V/J assignment was weak (E-value above 1e-6), the CDR3 was missing, or the read contained stop codons, out-of-frame junctions, or ambiguous translated residues. V3J clonotypes were defined as sequences sharing the same inferred V gene, J gene, and CDR3 amino acid sequence. The percentage overlap between two repertoires was calculated by dividing the number of shared unique clonotypes by the size of the smaller repertoire. RTK rarefaction, the Chao1 estimator, and Recon v2.1 estimates of unobserved clonotypes were used to assess repertoire richness. Generation probabilities were computed with OLGA for all TCRbeta clonotypes obtained by the gDNA method from several donors. The table was pulled from immuneACCESS by TCRdb, which kept in-frame rearrangements only. Such tables lose some clones; where checked, under half of the loss comes from unresolved V genes, and the rest has no known cause. That table furnishes V, J and clone size, whereas the DNA furnished D and trimming. This sample holds some 1,100,000 clones; about 84% were observed only once. The biggest ten clones account for under 0.6% of the sample.

The CDR3 sequence holds 14 residues, the cysteine and phenylalanine included. Here the CDR3 DNA is all that survives: 42 bases in frame from base 1. CDR1 and CDR2, per the germline V gene (reference sequence), are SGHKS and YYEKEE. Between the V and J ends, shortened by 2 bases and 6 bases respectively, the junction contains 11 bases. The sequence joins TRBV5-5 to TRBJ1-4, with the D gene not confidently named. Sample: memory CD4+ T cells from PBMCs. The meaning of the sample's cell subset or site label: CD45RA-negative fraction. The clonotype originates from a young man in good health. Some clones in this sample may be carry-over from other donors' samples. The nucleotides are TGTGCCAGCAGCTTCAGGCGACTGGATGAAAAACTGTTTTTT. The encoded protein is CASSFRRLDEKLFF.